This T cell receptor (beta chain) came from a study of T cell repertoires in cytomegalovirus infection. Study-wide context: Indicated by public TCR beta signatures were CMV infection and matching HLA type. Findings of the study overall: The ex vivo response was dominated by HLA-C-restricted CMV-specific TCR beta clonotypes. Totalled public TCR beta family frequency picked out people who carried CMV plus the relevant HLA.

The V gene's germline CDR1 is SEHNR and CDR2 FQNEAQ (reference sequence). CDR3 size: 15 residues. Trimming cost V 1 base and J 5 bases, with 14 bases left between them. TCRdb ran MiXCR on the reads and lists one entry per CDR3 protein. The table shows more than 150,000 distinct CDR3 sequences, with about 20% occurring only once. Comments on this clonotype: Its antigen is still unknown.

Source material: PBMCs. This clonotype was obtained from a human donor in good health (CMV status not recorded). Some clones in this sample may be carry-over from other donors' samples. V gene TRBV7-9 combines with J gene TRBJ2-5; either TRBD1 or TRBD2 may fit D (6 bases each). CDR3 bases: TGTGCCAGCAGCTTAGGCCGGGGGCGCATGGAGACCCAGTACTTC. Residues: CASSLGRGRMETQYF.